Shown below are 10 T cell receptor beta chains from a single sample sequenced in a study of blood T cells in healthy people across ages. The use of a sample-barcoded 5' primer and a J-beta primer mix characterized a second PCR of roughly 7 to 11 cycles. One entry per CDR3 protein results from TCRdb running MiXCR on the 5' RACE reads. Of roughly 1.5 million distinct CDR3 sequences in the sample, around 40% are singletons; the top ten hold approximately 4.1%. Sequencing was performed on blood. The receptors come from a woman between 18 and 30 years old in good health.

The chain uses TRBV20-1 and TRBJ2-1; a possible D gene is TRBD2 (6 bases). The CDR3 covers 15 residues. Trimming left V 1 base short and J 5 bases short, with 15 bases between. The germline gives CDR1 DFQATT, CDR2 SNEGSKA (reference sequence). The CDR3 loop reads CSARAASVPDNEQFF. The CDR3 nucleotides are TGCAGTGCTAGAGCCGCTAGCGTACCGGACAATGAGCAGTTCTTC.

CDR3 sequence (DNA): TGCGCCAGCAGCCCGGACCAGCGGGGCTACAATGAGCAGTTCTTC. This sequence encodes CASSPDQRGYNEQFF. The chain is built from TRBV4-3 and TRBJ2-1, with 7 bases aligning to TRBD2. CDR3 size: 15 residues. The V gene's germline CDR1 is LGHNA and CDR2 YSLEER. J lost 3 bases, V lost 4 bases, and 6 bases had no gene match.

The chain combines TRBV27 with TRBJ2-5, with D possibly being TRBD1 (5 bases). V lost 2 bases and J lost 5, with 12 bases in between. The germline gives CDR1 MNHEY, CDR2 SMNVEV (reference sequence). This CDR3 has 14 residues. The CDR3: CASSLLRTRETQYF. The CDR3, as DNA: TGTGCCAGCAGTTTACTACGGACAAGGGAGACCCAGTACTTC.

The chain joins TRBV13 to TRBJ2-1; 7 positions match TRBD2. This CDR3 is built from 13 residues. The V segment lost 1 base and the J segment 10 bases; nucleotides outside the gene matches: 4. The germline V gene encodes CDR1 PRHDT and CDR2 FYEKMQ (reference sequence). CDR3 sequence: CASSLEWGGEQFF. DNA of the CDR3: TGTGCCAGCAGCTTAGAATGGGGAGGGGAGCAGTTCTTC.

The chain employs TRBV5-1 and TRBJ1-1, with D possibly matching TRBD1 (5 bases). The CDR3 is 14 residues long. Trimming shortened V by 0 bases and J by 3 bases, and 9 bases separated the two germline ends. The germline gives CDR1 SGHRS, CDR2 YFSETQ. The CDR3 loop is CASSLEDSYTEAFF. The CDR3 nucleotides are TGCGCCAGCAGCTTGGAAGACAGCTACACTGAAGCTTTCTTT.

This clonotype was counted between two and nine times. The chain has TRBV13 and TRBJ2-5, with D possibly being TRBD1 (6 bases). The J call may be faulty, since TRBJ2-7 better matches the DNA end. The CDR3 consists of 13 residues. From germline, CDR1 is PRHDT and CDR2 FYEKMQ (reference sequence). CDR3 nucleotides: TGTGCCAGCAGAGTCAGGGGTAGGTACGAGCAGTACTTC. Translated: CASRVRGRYEQYF.

This clonotype was detected ten times or more. V gene TRBV14 combines with J gene TRBJ1-2; D unresolved. The CDR3 runs to 15 residues. V was shortened by 4 bases and J by 7 bases, with 19 bases between the two germline ends. Looked up from germline, CDR1 is SGHDN and CDR2 is FVKESK. CDR3 amino acids: CASSPVGVAASGYTF. As DNA, the CDR3 is TGTGCCAGCAGCCCCGTCGGGGTCGCGGCCTCTGGCTACACCTTC.

This clonotype was seen a handful of times. This chain joins TRBV7-2 and TRBJ2-3, with 8 bases lining up with TRBD1. V dropped 5 bases and J dropped 4; count of bases not matched to a gene: 8. The CDR3 is 15 amino acids. Germline assignment: CDR1 SGHTA and CDR2 FQGNSA. CDR3 DNA sequence: TGTGCCAGCAGCCGTCCAGGGGGCTTCGCAGATACGCAGTATTTT. Protein sequence: CASSRPGGFADTQYF.

This clonotype turned up a few times. The V gene is TRBV6-5, the J gene TRBJ2-2; D unresolved. Trimming removed 9 bases at V and 5 bases at J, with 16 bases between. Germline-derived CDR1 and CDR2 are MNHEY and SVGAGI. CDR3 length equals 14 residues. In nucleotides, the CDR3 is TGTGCCAGTACCGCACGGGCGTGGACCGGGGAGCTGTTTTTT. Translation gives CASTARAWTGELFF.

Points on this clonotype: An end of the junction differs from the germline gene, which may be a read error. This chain joins TRBV6-5 and TRBJ1-2, with D possibly matching TRBD1 (6 bases). Germline V gives CDR1 MNHEY, CDR2 SVGAGI. CDR3 length: 15 residues. In DNA, the CDR3 is TGTGTCAGCAGTCGTAAAGTGGACAGCATCTATGGCTACACCTTC. Amino acid sequence: CVSSRKVDSIYGYTF.